This T cell receptor (beta chain) was sequenced for a study of cytomegalovirus exposure and HLA in healthy donors. V was trimmed by 2 bases and J by 4 bases, leaving 11 bases between them. This CDR3 is built from 14 residues. Per germline, CDR1 LNHDA and CDR2 SQIVND (reference sequence). Nominally healthy donors were sampled, though unrecorded immune exposures were likely. A multiplex PCR was run with 60 Vbeta primers and 13 Jbeta primers. Assay used: immunoSEQ multiplex PCR; TCRdb lists only in-frame clones, some missing. Here the sample spans approximately 150,000 clones, 77% being singletons. The chain joins TRBV19 to TRBJ1-1; D gene ambiguous. The sequence was collected from a woman aged 30 to 39 in good health and CMV-seronegative. Sequenced material: PBMCs. This CDR3 is CASSILGRSTEAFF. DNA of the CDR3: TGTGCCAGTAGTATACTGGGGAGAAGCACTGAAGCTTTCTTT.